These T cell receptor beta chains were read from a single sample in a study. TCRdb re-derived calls from the 5' RACE reads in MiXCR, one entry per CDR3 protein. The table lists about 54,000 distinct CDR3 sequences, 15% to 20% of them singletons. Sequencing was done on a sample of naive CD4+ T cells sorted from blood. The receptors were sampled from a female donor with breast cancer. CDR3s include the opening cysteine and the closing phenylalanine or tryptophan. D genes are given only for firm matches. Size tells how often a clone was seen (once, few, many) or the class of an expanded clone, and some rows leave it out.

d_gene	v_gene	j_gene	abundance	CDR3aa	CDR3nt
-	TRBV5-1	TRBJ2-1	-	CASSGHPSEPYNEQCF	TGCGCCAGCAGCGGTCATCCTAGCGAACCCTACAATGAGCAGTGCTTC
-	TRBV4-1	TRBJ2-1	many	CASNSERGNEQFF	TGCGCCAGCAATTCAGAACGGGGTAATGAGCAGTTCTTC
TRBD1	TRBV7-3	TRBJ1-2	few	CASSSRGQGNYGYTF	TGTGCCAGCAGCTCAAGGGGGCAGGGGAACTATGGCTACACCTTC
TRBD1	TRBV6-2/TRBV6-3	TRBJ2-7	few	CASSPGGKQYF	TGTGCCAGCAGTCCAGGGGGCAAACAGTACTTC
TRBD1	TRBV29-1	TRBJ2-5	-	CSVFGQGSETQYF	TGCAGCGTTTTTGGACAGGGCTCCGAGACCCAGTACTTC
-	TRBV6-5	TRBJ2-7	-	CASSYSRRSYEQYF	TGTGCCAGCAGTTACTCTCGCAGGTCCTACGAGCAGTACTTC
-	TRBV25-1	TRBJ2-7	few	CASSTRGAGYQSYEQYF	TGTGCCAGCAGTACCCGGGGGGCGGGCTACCAGTCCTACGAGCAGTACTTC
TRBD2	TRBV7-6	TRBJ2-1	few	CASSLGRLAGSSEQFF	TGTGCCAGCAGCTTAGGGAGACTAGCGGGAAGTAGTGAGCAGTTCTTC
-	TRBV15	TRBJ2-5	many	CATSSELQGETQYF	TGTGCCACCAGCAGTGAACTCCAAGGGGAGACCCAGTACTTC
-	TRBV5-1	TRBJ1-1	few	CASSLMSELTEAFF	TGCGCCAGCAGCTTGATGTCGGAGTTGACTGAAGCTTTCTTT
-	TRBV20-1	TRBJ2-7	-	CSAERGAEHYF	TGCAGTGCGGAACGAGGTGCCGAGCATTACTTC
-	TRBV6-2/TRBV6-3	TRBJ1-4	-	CASSYPPGEGIANEKLFF	TGTGCCAGCAGTTACCCCCCCGGGGAGGGCATCGCTAATGAAAAACTGTTTTTT
-	TRBV20-1	TRBJ1-6	-	CSARTGLSPNSPLHF	TGCAGTGCTAGGACGGGACTCTCACCTAATTCACCCCTCCACTTT
-	TRBV6-5	TRBJ1-6	many	CASSYLQGSSPLHF	TGTGCCAGCAGTTACTTACAGGGTTCCTCACCCCTCCACTTT